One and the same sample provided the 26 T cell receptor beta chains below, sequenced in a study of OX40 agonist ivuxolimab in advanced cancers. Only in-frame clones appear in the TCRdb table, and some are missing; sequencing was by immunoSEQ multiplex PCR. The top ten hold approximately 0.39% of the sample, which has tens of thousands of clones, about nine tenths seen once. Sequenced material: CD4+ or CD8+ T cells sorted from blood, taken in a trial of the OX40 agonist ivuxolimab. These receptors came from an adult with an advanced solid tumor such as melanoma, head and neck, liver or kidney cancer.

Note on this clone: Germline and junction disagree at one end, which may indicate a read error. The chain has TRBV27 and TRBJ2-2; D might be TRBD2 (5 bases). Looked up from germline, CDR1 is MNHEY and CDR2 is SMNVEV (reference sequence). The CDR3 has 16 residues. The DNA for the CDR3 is TGTGCCAGCAGTTTATCAGTCCGGCTGTGCCACCGGGGAGCTGTTTTT. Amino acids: CASSLSVRLCHRGAVF.

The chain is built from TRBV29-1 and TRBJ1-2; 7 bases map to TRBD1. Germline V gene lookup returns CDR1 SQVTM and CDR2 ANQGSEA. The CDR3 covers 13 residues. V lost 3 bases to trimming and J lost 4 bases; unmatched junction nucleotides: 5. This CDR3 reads CSVEGTEIYGYTF. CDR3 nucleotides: TGCAGCGTTGAGGGGACAGAAATCTATGGCTACACCTTC.

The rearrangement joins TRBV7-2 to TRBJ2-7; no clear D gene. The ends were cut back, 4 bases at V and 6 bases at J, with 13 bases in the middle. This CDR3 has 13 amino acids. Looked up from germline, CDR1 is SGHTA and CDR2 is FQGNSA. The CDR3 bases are TGTGCCAGCAGCTCCCGACACGCACGCGAGCAGTACTTC. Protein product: CASSSRHAREQYF.

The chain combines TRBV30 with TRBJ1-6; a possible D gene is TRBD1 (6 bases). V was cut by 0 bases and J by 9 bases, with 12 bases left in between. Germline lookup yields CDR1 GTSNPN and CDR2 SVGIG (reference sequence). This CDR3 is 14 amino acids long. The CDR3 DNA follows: TGTGCCTGGAGTGTAGGACAGATCGGTTCACCCCTCCACTTT. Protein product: CAWSVGQIGSPLHF.

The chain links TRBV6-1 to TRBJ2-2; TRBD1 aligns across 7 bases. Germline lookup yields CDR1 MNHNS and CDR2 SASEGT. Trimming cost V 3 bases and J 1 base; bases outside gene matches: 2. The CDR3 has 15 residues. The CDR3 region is CASSEGQLNTGELFF. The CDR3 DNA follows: TGTGCCAGCAGTGAGGGACAGCTGAACACCGGGGAGCTGTTTTTT.

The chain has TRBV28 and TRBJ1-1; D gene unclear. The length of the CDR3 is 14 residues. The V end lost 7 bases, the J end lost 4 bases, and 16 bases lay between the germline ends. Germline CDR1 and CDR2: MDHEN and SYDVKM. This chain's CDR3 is CASNRPPWGTEAFF. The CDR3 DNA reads TGTGCCAGCAATCGCCCACCCTGGGGCACTGAAGCTTTCTTT. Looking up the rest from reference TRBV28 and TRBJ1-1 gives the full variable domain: DVKVTQSSRYLVKRTGEKVFLECVQDMDHENMFWYRQDPGLGLRLIYFSYDVKMKEKGDIPEGYSVSREKKERFSLILESASTNQTSMYLCASNRPPWGTEAFFGQGTRLTVV.

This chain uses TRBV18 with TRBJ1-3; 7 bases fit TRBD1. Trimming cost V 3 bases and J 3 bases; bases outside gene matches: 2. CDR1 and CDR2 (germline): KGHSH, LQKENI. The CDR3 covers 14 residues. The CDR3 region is CASSPGTDGNTIYF. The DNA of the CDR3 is TGTGCCAGCTCACCTGGGACAGATGGAAACACCATATATTTT.

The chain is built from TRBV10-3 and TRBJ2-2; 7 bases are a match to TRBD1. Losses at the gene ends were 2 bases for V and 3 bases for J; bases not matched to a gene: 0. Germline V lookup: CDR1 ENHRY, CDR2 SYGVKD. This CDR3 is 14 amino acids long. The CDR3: CAISETGDTGELFF. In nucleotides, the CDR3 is TGTGCCATCAGTGAGACAGGGGACACCGGGGAGCTGTTTTTT.

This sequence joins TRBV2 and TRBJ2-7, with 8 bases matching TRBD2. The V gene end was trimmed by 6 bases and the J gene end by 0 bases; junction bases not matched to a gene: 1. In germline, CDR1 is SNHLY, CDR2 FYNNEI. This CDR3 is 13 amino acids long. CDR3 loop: CASRGTSSYEQYF. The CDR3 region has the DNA TGTGCCAGCAGAGGGACTAGCTCCTACGAGCAGTACTTC.

CDR3 nucleotides: TGTGCCAGCAGAAGCGGACAGATTTACAATGAGCAGTTCTTC. It yields the protein CASRSGQIYNEQFF. The chain links TRBV28 to TRBJ2-1; D possibly corresponds to TRBD1 (6 bases). Trimming cost V 6 bases and J 4 bases, with 13 bases left between them. This CDR3 contains 14 residues. Germline V gene lookup returns CDR1 MDHEN and CDR2 SYDVKM.

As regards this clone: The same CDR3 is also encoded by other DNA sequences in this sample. The CDR3 region is CASSLTGNTEAFF. CDR3 nucleotides: TGTGCCAGCAGTTTAACAGGGAACACTGAAGCTTTCTTT. This chain joins TRBV27 and TRBJ1-1, with D perhaps TRBD1 (5 bases). Germline V gene data show CDR1 as MNHEY and CDR2 as SMNVEV (reference sequence). The V and J ends lost 2 bases and 1 base respectively, with 5 bases between them. CDR3 size: 13 residues.

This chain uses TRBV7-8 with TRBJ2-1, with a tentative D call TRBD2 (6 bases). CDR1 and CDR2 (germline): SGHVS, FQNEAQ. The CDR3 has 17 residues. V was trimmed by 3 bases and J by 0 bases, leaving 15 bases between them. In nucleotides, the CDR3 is TGTGCCAGCAGCTTGGAACGGGGGACCGCCTCCTACAATGAGCAGTTCTTC. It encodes CASSLERGTASYNEQFF.

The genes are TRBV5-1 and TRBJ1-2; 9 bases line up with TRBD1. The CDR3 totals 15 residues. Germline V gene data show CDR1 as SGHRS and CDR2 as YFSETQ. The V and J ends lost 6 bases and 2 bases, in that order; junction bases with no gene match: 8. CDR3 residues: CASNPGTGSNYGYTF. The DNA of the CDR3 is TGCGCCAGCAACCCCGGGACAGGGTCGAACTATGGCTACACCTTC. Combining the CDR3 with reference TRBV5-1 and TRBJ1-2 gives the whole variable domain KAGVTQTPRYLIKTRGQQVTLSCSPISGHRSVSWYQQTPGQGLQFLFEYFSETQRNKGNFPGRFSGRQFSNSRSEMNVSTLELGDSALYLCASNPGTGSNYGYTFGSGTRLTVV.

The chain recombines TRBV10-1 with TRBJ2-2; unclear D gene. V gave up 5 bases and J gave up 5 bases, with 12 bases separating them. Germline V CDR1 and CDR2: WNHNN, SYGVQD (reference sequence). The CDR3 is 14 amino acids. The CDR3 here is CASSQDLWTGELFF. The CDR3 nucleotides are TGCGCCAGCAGTCAGGACCTCTGGACCGGGGAGCTGTTTTTT.

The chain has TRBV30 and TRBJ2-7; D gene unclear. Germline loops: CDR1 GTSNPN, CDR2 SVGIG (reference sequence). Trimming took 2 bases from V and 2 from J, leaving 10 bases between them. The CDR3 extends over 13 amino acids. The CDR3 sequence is CAWSLGSAYEQYF. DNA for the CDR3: TGTGCCTGGAGTCTCGGGTCAGCCTACGAGCAGTACTTC.

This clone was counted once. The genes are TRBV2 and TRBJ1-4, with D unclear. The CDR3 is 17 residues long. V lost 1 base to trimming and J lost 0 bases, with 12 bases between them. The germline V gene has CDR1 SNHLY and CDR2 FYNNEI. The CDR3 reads CASSEGLLLATNEKLFF. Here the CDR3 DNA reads TGTGCCAGCAGTGAAGGATTGCTCCTTGCAACTAATGAAAAACTGTTTTTT.

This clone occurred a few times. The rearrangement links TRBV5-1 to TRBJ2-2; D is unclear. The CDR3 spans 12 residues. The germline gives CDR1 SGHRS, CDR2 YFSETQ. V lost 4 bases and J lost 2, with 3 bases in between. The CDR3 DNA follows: TGCGCCAGCAGCCTCAACACCGGGGAGCTGTTTTTT. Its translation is CASSLNTGELFF.

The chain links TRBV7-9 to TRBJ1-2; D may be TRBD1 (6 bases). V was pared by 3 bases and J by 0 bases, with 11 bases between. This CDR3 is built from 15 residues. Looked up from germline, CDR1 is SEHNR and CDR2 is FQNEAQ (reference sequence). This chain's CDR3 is CASSLWDTSNYGYTF. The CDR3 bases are TGTGCCAGCAGCTTGTGGGACACCTCTAACTATGGCTACACCTTC.

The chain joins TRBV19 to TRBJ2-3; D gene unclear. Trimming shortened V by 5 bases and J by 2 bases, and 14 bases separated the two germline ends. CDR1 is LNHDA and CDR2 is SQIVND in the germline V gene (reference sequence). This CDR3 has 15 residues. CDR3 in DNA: TGTGCCAGTAGTTCCCGACGGGCGGTCACAGATACGCAGTATTTT. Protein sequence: CASSSRRAVTDTQYF.

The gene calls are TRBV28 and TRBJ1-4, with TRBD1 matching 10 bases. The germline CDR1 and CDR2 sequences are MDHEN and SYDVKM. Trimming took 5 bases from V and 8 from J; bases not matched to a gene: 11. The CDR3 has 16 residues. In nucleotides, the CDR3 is TGTGCCAGCAGTGGCGGTGGACAGGGGGTTACGGAAAAACTGTTTTTT. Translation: CASSGGGQGVTEKLFF.

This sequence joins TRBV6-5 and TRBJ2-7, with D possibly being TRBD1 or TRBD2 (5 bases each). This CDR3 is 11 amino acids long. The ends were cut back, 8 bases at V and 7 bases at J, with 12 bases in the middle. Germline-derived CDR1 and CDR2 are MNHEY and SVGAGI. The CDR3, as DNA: TGTGCCAGCTCAGTTTGGGGGGAGCAGTACTTC. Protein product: CASSVWGEQYF.

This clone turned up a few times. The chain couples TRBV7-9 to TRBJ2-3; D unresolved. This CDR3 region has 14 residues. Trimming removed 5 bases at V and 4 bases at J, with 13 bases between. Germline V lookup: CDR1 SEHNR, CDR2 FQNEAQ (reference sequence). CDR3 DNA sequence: TGTGCCAGCAGCCCTGGGATAGCCGCAGATACGCAGTATTTT. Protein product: CASSPGIAADTQYF.

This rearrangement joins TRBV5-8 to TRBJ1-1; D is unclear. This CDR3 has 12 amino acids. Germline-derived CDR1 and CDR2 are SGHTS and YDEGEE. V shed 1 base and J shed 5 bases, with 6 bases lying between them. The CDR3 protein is CASSLLRTEAFF. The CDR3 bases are TGTGCCAGCAGCTTGTTGAGGACTGAAGCTTTCTTT.

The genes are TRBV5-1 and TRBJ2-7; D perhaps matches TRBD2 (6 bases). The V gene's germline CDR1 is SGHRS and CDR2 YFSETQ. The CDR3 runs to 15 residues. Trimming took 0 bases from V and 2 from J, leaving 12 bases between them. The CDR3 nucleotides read TGCGCCAGCAGCTTGGTAGGCGGGGAAACCTACGAGCAGTACTTC. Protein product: CASSLVGGETYEQYF.

The CDR3 is CASSLAGRVWRETQYF. Here the CDR3 DNA reads TGTGCCAGCAGCTTAGCGGGACGCGTCTGGCGAGAGACCCAGTACTTC. This chain uses TRBV11-2 with TRBJ2-5, with D perhaps given as TRBD1 or TRBD2 (5 bases each). There are 16 residues in the CDR3. V was cut by 1 base and J by 4 bases, with 16 bases left in between. Germline CDR1 SGHAT, CDR2 FQNNGV.

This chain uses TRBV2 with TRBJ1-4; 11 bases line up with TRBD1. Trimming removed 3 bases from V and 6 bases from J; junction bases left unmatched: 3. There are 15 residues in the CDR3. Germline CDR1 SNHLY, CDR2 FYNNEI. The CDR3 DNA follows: TGTGCCAGCAGTGACGGGACAGGGGGTTATGAAAAACTGTTTTTT. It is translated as CASSDGTGGYEKLFF.